This T cell receptor (beta chain) was observed in a study of control samples from healthy donors and cancer patients. Trimming left V 4 bases short and J 10 bases short, with 17 bases between. CDR1 and CDR2 (germline): LNHDA, SQIVND (reference sequence). CDR3 size: 14 residues. Method: immunoSEQ multiplex PCR; TCRdb's copy keeps in-frame clones and lacks some. The sample includes approximately 89,000 clones, around 87% of them seen just once. Sequencing was carried out using blood. The clonotype comes from a man in his fifties or sixties in good health. The rearrangement uses TRBV19 and TRBJ2-1; D may match TRBD1 or TRBD2 (5 bases each). The CDR3, as DNA: TGTGCCAGTAGTACTGGGACCGGCAGGGACGAGCAGTTCTTC. Amino acids: CASSTGTGRDEQFF.